This T cell receptor (beta chain) was obtained from a study of blood T cell repertoires in COVID-19. Germline V gives CDR1 LGHDT, CDR2 YNNKEL (reference sequence). Trimming cost V 4 bases and J 6 bases, with 14 bases left between them. This CDR3 spans 14 amino acids. The method was immunoSEQ multiplex PCR; TCRdb's version includes in-frame clones alone and lacks a portion of them. There are some 260,000 clones in the sample; about 80% occur only once, and more than 2.5% lies in the top ten. This TCR was recovered from a woman older than 75 with acute or convalescent COVID-19. What was sequenced was peripheral blood. This rearrangement joins TRBV3-1 (or the pseudogene TRBV3-2) to TRBJ2-3, with a weak D call TRBD2 (5 bases). The CDR3 nucleotides are TGTGCCAGCAGCCCCACCGTGGCTAGCGATACGCAGTATTTT. Translated, it gives CASSPTVASDTQYF.